These 24 T cell receptor beta chains were sequenced from one sample in a study of patients and donors after allogeneic stem cell transplantation. TCRdb re-called the RT-PCR reads with MiXCR, one entry per CDR3 protein. The table shows approximately 200,000 distinct CDR3 sequences, with about 37% occurring only once. The sequenced sample consisted of blood, either unsorted or a sorted T cell fraction (not recorded which). Receptor source: a human donor who was either an allogeneic HSCT recipient or a stem cell or donor lymphocyte infusion donor (not recorded which). It is not recorded whose cells these are; they may come from a transplant donor.

This clonotype occurred many times. The chain joins TRBV6-1 to TRBJ1-2, with D unresolved. Germline V gene sequence: CDR1 MNHNS, CDR2 SASEGT. There are 13 residues in the CDR3. Trimming removed 7 bases from V and 3 bases from J, with 12 bases in between. The CDR3 spells CASNLHEDYGYTF. CDR3 bases: TGTGCCAGCAACCTTCACGAGGACTATGGCTACACCTTC.

This rearrangement joins TRBV7-6 to TRBJ2-5; D is uncertain. CDR3 size: 13 residues. The germline V gene has CDR1 SGHVS and CDR2 FNYEAQ. With 5 bases removed from V and 5 bases from J, the gap between germline ends came to 12 bases. CDR3 loop: CASSQSSLETQYF. Here the CDR3 DNA reads TGTGCCAGCAGCCAAAGTAGCTTGGAGACCCAGTACTTC.

This clonotype was observed a single time. A junction boundary mismatches the germline segment, possibly from a read error. The CDR3 loop is CTSSPRGRTYGYTF. CDR3 bases: TGTACCAGCAGCCCCAGGGGGAGAACCTATGGCTACACCTTC. The chain carries TRBV28 and TRBJ1-2; 7 bases line up with TRBD1. Germline CDR1 reads MDHEN; CDR2 reads SYDVKM. CDR3 length equals 14 residues.

In this sample, this clonotype turned up a few times. The chain couples TRBV24-1 to TRBJ1-2, with D hard to call. Trimming shortened V by 5 bases and J by 8 bases, and 11 bases separated the two germline ends. Germline assignment: CDR1 KGHDR and CDR2 SFDVKD. The CDR3 length is 12 residues. The DNA for the CDR3 is TGTGCCACCAGTGGGCCACCCTGGGGCTACACCTTC. The encoded protein is CATSGPPWGYTF.

V and J are TRBV28 and TRBJ1-3; 10 bases agree with TRBD1. Looked up from germline, CDR1 is MDHEN and CDR2 is SYDVKM. V shed 5 bases, J shed 8 bases, and the junction held 15 bases outside the gene matches. The CDR3 has 17 residues. The CDR3 bases are TGTGCCAGCAGTCGTCTTCACCGGGACAGGGGTGGGGACACCATATATTTT. Translated: CASSRLHRDRGGDTIYF.

This clonotype was observed a single time. The V call is TRBV5-5, the J call TRBJ1-1; maybe TRBD1 (5 bases). The CDR3 runs 16 residues. The V gene's germline CDR1 is SGHKS and CDR2 YYEKEE (reference sequence). V was cut by 0 bases and J by 4 bases, with 16 bases left in between. In DNA form, the CDR3 reads TGTGCCAGCAGCTTGGACCTCACGGGCAGGGCCACTGAAGCTTTCTTT. It codes for CASSLDLTGRATEAFF.

The chain links TRBV5-1 to TRBJ1-1; D remains ambiguous. Germline loops: CDR1 SGHRS, CDR2 YFSETQ. CDR3 length equals 15 residues. The V and J ends lost 3 bases and 0 bases respectively, with 12 bases between them. CDR3 in amino acids: CASSSENPMNTEAFF. The DNA of the CDR3 is TGCGCCAGCAGCTCCGAAAACCCTATGAACACTGAAGCTTTCTTT.

The rearrangement joins TRBV30 to TRBJ1-4; 7 nucleotides line up with TRBD1. The junction had 8 bases not matched to a gene; V was cut back by 6 bases and J by 10 bases. The germline CDR1 and CDR2 sequences are GTSNPN and SVGIG (reference sequence). CDR3 size: 12 residues. This CDR3 reads CACSRQGGKLFF. The CDR3 coding sequence is TGTGCCTGCAGCCGACAGGGAGGAAAACTGTTTTTT.

The CDR3 reads CSARTQGRSTEAFF. Written as DNA, the CDR3 is TGCAGTGCTAGGACACAGGGACGCAGCACTGAAGCTTTCTTT. The chain is built from TRBV20-1 and TRBJ1-1; weak D call: TRBD1 (6 bases). The V gene lost 3 bases and the J gene lost 4 bases, with 15 bases spanning the gap. Germline CDR1 and CDR2: DFQATT and SNEGSKA (reference sequence). The CDR3 is made up of 14 amino acids.

The chain links TRBV6-6 to TRBJ2-5; D unclear. Trimming cost V 2 bases and J 5 bases, with 12 bases left between them. CDR1 is MNHNY, CDR2 SVGAGI, per germline (reference sequence). The CDR3 length is 14 residues. The chain's CDR3 is CASSYTMSEETQYF. The CDR3 coding sequence is TGTGCCAGCAGTTACACCATGAGCGAGGAGACCCAGTACTTC.

This chain links TRBV28 with TRBJ1-6; D is perhaps TRBD1 (5 bases). The CDR3 contains 15 residues. Germline lookup yields CDR1 MDHEN and CDR2 SYDVKM. Trimming left V 5 bases short and J 7 bases short, with 15 bases between. CDR3 nucleotide sequence: TGTGCCAGCAGTCCTCGGGGGGTCGTGAATTCACCCCTCCACTTT. Encoded protein: CASSPRGVVNSPLHF.

CDR3 residues: CASSGEAGLQPQHF. The CDR3 nucleotides are TGTGCCAGCAGCGGCGAAGCAGGGTTACAGCCCCAGCATTTT. The chain links TRBV6-1 to TRBJ1-5, with TRBD1 as a possible D gene (5 bases). The germline V gene encodes CDR1 MNHNS and CDR2 SASEGT. This CDR3 is 14 amino acids long. V was trimmed by 6 bases and J by 7 bases, leaving 16 bases between them.

This clonotype was detected a few times. V usage is TRBV6-2 or TRBV6-3 and J usage is TRBJ1-5; perhaps TRBD1 as D (5 bases). CDR1 is MNHEY and CDR2 is SVGEGT in the germline V gene. V was cut by 6 bases and J by 7 bases, with 22 bases left in between. The CDR3 runs 16 residues. CDR3 loop: CASRRSPGGERQPQHF. The CDR3 region has the DNA TGTGCCAGCAGGAGAAGCCCGGGGGGGGAGAGGCAGCCCCAGCATTTT.

The chain couples TRBV6-5 to TRBJ2-5; D is perhaps TRBD2 (5 bases). Trimming left V 2 bases short and J 3 bases short, with 10 bases between. The CDR3 covers 14 residues. Per the germline V gene, CDR1 is MNHEY and CDR2 is SVGAGI. CDR3 DNA sequence: TGTGCCAGCAGTTACGCGGGCAGGAAAGAGACCCAGTACTTC. The encoded protein is CASSYAGRKETQYF.

V usage is TRBV12-3 or TRBV12-4 and J usage is TRBJ1-6; the D is unclear. The CDR3 has 13 amino acids. Trimming left V 7 bases short and J 8 bases short, with 12 bases between. The chain's CDR3 is CASTLGSHSPLHF. The CDR3 nucleotides read TGTGCCAGCACCCTTGGATCCCATTCACCCCTCCACTTT.

The rearrangement uses TRBV4-1 and TRBJ1-1; D may be TRBD1 (5 bases). Germline values: CDR1 MGHRA, CDR2 YSYEKL. The CDR3 extends over 19 amino acids. Trimming removed 0 bases from V and 2 bases from J, with 22 bases in between. The CDR3 here is CASSQDGTQWSGVNTEAFF. The CDR3 DNA follows: TGCGCCAGCAGCCAAGATGGGACCCAATGGAGCGGGGTAAACACTGAAGCTTTCTTT.

The chain joins TRBV5-1 to TRBJ2-1, with TRBD2 matching over 12 bases. The V gene end was trimmed by 4 bases and the J gene end by 8 bases; junction bases not matched to a gene: 7. Germline CDR1 SGHRS, CDR2 YFSETQ. This CDR3 is built from 15 residues. The CDR3 here is CASSATSGGLDEQFF. The CDR3 nucleotides are TGCGCCAGCAGCGCCACTAGCGGGGGGTTGGATGAGCAGTTCTTC.

CDR3 nucleotide sequence: TGCGCCAGCAGCCGAACAAAACCAGATACGCAGTATTTT. Its translation is CASSRTKPDTQYF. The chain links TRBV10-1 to TRBJ2-3; D gene uncertain. V dropped 6 bases and J dropped 4 bases, with 11 bases sitting between them. The CDR3 runs 13 residues. Germline V gives CDR1 WNHNN, CDR2 SYGVQD (reference sequence).

The chain carries TRBV12-3 or TRBV12-4 and TRBJ1-6; 7 bases fit TRBD1. Trimming cost V 5 bases and J 4 bases; bases outside gene matches: 5. This CDR3 comprises 15 residues. CDR3 bases: TGTGCCAGCAGTCCGGGGACAGCGTATAATTCACCCCTCCACTTT. Amino acid sequence: CASSPGTAYNSPLHF.

The J gene is TRBJ1-5, the V gene TRBV10-3, with D hard to call. Trimming cost V 4 bases and J 6 bases, with 16 bases left between them. This CDR3 is built from 15 residues. The germline V gene has CDR1 ENHRY and CDR2 SYGVKD. CDR3 coding DNA: TGTGCCATCAGTGGGGGAGGCCTCGCGAGTCAGCCCCAGCATTTT. It specifies CAISGGGLASQPQHF.

The chain has TRBV7-8 and TRBJ1-1; D not certain. Germline CDR1 SGHVS, CDR2 FQNEAQ. V lost 5 bases and J 1 base, leaving 11 bases between the germline ends. The CDR3 loop spans 14 amino acids. The DNA for the CDR3 is TGTGCCAGCAGCCGTTCCCGGGGGAACACTGAAGCTTTCTTT. Its protein product is CASSRSRGNTEAFF.

This sequence joins TRBV5-1 and TRBJ2-5; no definite D call. V was clipped by 3 bases and J by 4 bases, with 10 bases between them. Germline lookup yields CDR1 SGHRS and CDR2 YFSETQ. This CDR3 spans 13 amino acids. CDR3 residues: CASSYNGPETQYF. CDR3 in DNA: TGCGCCAGCAGCTATAACGGTCCAGAGACCCAGTACTTC.

The rearrangement uses TRBV12-3 or TRBV12-4 and TRBJ1-3; D ambiguous. The CDR3 is 14 residues long. V lost 1 base and J 3 bases, leaving 7 bases between the germline ends. The CDR3 spells CASSLGEGGNTIYF. The CDR3 coding sequence is TGTGCCAGCAGTTTAGGGGAGGGTGGAAACACCATATATTTT.

This chain joins TRBV3-1 and TRBJ1-1; TRBD1 aligns across 7 bases. The V and J ends lost 4 bases and 4 bases, in that order; junction bases with no gene match: 9. This CDR3 has 15 amino acids. Looked up from germline, CDR1 is LGHDT and CDR2 is YNNKEL (reference sequence). CDR3 region: CASSRTTGTGTEAFF. The CDR3 DNA reads TGTGCCAGCAGCCGCACGACAGGGACCGGCACTGAAGCTTTCTTT.